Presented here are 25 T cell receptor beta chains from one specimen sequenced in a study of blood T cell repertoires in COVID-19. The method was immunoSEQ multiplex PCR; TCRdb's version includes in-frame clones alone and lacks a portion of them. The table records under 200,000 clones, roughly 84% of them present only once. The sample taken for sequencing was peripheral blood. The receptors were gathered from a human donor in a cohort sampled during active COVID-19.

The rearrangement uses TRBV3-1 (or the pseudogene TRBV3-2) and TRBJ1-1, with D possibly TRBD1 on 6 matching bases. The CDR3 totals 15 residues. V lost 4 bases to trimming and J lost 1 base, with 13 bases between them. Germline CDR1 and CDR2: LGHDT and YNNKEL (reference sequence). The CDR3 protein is CASSLVGTPNTEAFF. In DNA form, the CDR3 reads TGTGCCAGCAGCCTCGTAGGGACACCGAACACTGAAGCTTTCTTT.

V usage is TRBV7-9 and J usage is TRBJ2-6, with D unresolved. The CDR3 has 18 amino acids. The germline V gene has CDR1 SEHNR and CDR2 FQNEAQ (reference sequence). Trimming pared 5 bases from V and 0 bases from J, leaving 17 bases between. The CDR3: CASSATGRPASGANVLTF. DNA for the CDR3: TGTGCCAGCAGCGCGACGGGTAGGCCGGCCTCTGGGGCCAACGTCCTGACTTTC. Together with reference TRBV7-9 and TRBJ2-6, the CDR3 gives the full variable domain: DTGVSQNPRHKITKRGQNVTFRCDPISEHNRLYWYRQTLGQGPEFLTYFQNEAQLEKSRLLSDRFSAERPKGSFSTLEIQRTEQGDSAMYLCASSATGRPASGANVLTFGAGSRLTVL.

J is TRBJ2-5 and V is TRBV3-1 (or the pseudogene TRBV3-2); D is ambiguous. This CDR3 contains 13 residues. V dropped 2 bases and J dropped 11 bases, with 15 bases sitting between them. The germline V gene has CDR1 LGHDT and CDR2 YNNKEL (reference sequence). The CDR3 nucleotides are TGTGCCAGCAGCCAATTCGACCCCGCGGAGCAGTACTTC. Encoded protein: CASSQFDPAEQYF.

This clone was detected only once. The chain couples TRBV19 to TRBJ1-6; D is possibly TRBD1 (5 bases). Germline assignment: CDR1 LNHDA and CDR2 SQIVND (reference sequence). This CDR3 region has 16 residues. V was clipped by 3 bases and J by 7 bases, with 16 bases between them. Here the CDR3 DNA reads TGTGCCAGTAGTATGTTCCGGGGAGGGGAGAATTCACCCCTCCACTTT. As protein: CASSMFRGGENSPLHF.

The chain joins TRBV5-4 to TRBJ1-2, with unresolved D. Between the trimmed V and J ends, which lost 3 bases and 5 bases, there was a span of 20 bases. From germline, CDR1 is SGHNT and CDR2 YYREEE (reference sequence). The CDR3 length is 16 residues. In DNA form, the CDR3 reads TGTGCCAGCAGCTCCGGAAGGGAACAAGGGAGATATGGCTACACCTTC. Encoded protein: CASSSGREQGRYGYTF.

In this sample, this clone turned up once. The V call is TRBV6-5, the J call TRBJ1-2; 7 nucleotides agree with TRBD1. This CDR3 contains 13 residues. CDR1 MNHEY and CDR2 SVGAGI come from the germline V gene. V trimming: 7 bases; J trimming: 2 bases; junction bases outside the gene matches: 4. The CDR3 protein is CASTPTGNYGYTF. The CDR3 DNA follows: TGTGCCAGCACCCCGACAGGGAACTATGGCTACACCTTC.

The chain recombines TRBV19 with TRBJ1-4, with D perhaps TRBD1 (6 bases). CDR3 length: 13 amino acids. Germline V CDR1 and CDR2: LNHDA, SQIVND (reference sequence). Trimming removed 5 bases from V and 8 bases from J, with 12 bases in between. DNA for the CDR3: TGTGCCAGTAGTTTCAACAGGGACGAAAAACTGTTTTTT. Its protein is CASSFNRDEKLFF.

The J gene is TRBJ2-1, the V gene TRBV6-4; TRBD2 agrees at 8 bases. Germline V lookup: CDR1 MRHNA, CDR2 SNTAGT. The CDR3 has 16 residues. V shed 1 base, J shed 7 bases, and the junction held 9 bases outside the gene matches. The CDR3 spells CASSDWVGRAANEQFF. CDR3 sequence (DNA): TGTGCCAGCAGTGACTGGGTCGGGAGGGCCGCAAATGAGCAGTTCTTC.

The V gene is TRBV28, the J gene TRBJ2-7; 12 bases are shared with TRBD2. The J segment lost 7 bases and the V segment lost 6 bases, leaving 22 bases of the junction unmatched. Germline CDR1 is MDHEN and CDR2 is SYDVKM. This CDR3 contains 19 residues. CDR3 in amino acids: CASRTYGPGSSGRAREQYF. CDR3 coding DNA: TGTGCCAGCAGGACGTATGGCCCGGGGTCTAGCGGGAGGGCGAGGGAGCAGTACTTC.

The CDR3 sequence is CASSPPAGPTEAFF. CDR3 DNA sequence: TGTGCCAGCAGCCCCCCAGCAGGGCCCACTGAAGCTTTCTTT. The chain carries TRBV7-9 and TRBJ1-1, with a tentative D call TRBD1 (5 bases). Germline lookup yields CDR1 SEHNR and CDR2 FQNEAQ (reference sequence). This CDR3 spans 14 amino acids. The ends were cut back, 5 bases at V and 4 bases at J, with 14 bases in the middle.

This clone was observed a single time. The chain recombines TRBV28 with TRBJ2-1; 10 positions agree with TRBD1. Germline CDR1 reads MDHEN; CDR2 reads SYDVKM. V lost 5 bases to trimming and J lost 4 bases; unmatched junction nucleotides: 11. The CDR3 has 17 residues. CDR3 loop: CASSALTTGGWYNEQFF. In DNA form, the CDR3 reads TGTGCCAGCAGTGCCCTCACGACAGGGGGCTGGTACAATGAGCAGTTCTTC.

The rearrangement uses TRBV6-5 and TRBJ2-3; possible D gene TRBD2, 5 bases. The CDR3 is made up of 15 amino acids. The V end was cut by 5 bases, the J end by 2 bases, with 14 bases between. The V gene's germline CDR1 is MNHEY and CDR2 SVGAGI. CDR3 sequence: CASSRVGSLTDTQYF. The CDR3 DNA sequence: TGTGCCAGCAGTAGAGTGGGGAGTCTCACAGATACGCAGTATTTT.

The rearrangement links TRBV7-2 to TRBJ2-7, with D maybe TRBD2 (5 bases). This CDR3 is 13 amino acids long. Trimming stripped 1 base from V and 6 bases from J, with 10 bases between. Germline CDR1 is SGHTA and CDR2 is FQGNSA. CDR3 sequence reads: CASSLEYRGEQYF. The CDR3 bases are TGTGCCAGCAGCTTAGAATATCGGGGCGAGCAGTACTTC.

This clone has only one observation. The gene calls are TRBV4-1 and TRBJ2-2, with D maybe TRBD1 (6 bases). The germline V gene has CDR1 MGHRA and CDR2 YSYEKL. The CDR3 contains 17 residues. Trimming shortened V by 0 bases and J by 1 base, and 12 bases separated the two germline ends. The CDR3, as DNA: TGCGCCAGCAGCCAAGATCAAGGGGGATTGAACACCGGGGAGCTGTTTTTT. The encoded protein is CASSQDQGGLNTGELFF.

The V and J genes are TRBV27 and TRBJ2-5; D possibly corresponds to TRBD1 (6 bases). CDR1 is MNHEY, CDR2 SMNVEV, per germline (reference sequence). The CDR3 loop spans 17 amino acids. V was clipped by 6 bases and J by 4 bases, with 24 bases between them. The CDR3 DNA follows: TGTGCCAGCAGAAAAACACCGGGGCAGGGGTTTTTAGAGACCCAGTACTTC. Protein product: CASRKTPGQGFLETQYF.

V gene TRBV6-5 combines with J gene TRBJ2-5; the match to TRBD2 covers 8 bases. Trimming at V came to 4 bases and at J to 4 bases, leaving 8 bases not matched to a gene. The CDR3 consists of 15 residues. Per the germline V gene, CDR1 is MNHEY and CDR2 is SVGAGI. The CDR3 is CASSLGLGGAETQYF. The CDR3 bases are TGTGCCAGCAGTTTGGGACTAGGGGGGGCAGAGACCCAGTACTTC.

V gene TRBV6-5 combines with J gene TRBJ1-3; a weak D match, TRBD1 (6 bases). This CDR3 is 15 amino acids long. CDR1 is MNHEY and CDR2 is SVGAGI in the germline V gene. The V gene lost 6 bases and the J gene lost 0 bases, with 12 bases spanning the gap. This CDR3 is CASSLGGYSGNTIYF. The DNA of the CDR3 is TGTGCCAGCAGCTTAGGGGGATACTCTGGAAACACCATATATTTT.

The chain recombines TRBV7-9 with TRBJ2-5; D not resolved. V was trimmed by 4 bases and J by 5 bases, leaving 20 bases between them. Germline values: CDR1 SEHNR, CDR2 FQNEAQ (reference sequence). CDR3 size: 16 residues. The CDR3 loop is CASSSLSGSNRETQYF. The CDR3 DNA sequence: TGTGCCAGCAGCTCTCTTTCCGGGTCCAATCGGGAGACCCAGTACTTC.

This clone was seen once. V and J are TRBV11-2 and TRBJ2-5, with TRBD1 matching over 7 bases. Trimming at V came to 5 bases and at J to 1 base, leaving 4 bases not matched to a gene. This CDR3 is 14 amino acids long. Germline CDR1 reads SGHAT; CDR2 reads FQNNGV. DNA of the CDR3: TGTGCCAGCAGCCGGGGACAGATCCAAGAGACCCAGTACTTC. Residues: CASSRGQIQETQYF.

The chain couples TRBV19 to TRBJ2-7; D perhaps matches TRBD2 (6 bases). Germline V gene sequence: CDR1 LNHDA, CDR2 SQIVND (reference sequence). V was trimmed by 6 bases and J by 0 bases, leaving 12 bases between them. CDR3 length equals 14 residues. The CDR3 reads CASSHLGGSYEQYF. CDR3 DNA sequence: TGTGCCAGTAGCCACCTGGGGGGCTCCTACGAGCAGTACTTC.

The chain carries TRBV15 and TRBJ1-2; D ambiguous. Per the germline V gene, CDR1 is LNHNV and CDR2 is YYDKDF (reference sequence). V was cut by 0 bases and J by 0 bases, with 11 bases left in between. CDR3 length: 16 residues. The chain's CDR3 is CATSRDLGRANYGYTF. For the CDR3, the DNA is TGTGCCACCAGCAGAGATCTGGGCAGAGCTAACTATGGCTACACCTTC.

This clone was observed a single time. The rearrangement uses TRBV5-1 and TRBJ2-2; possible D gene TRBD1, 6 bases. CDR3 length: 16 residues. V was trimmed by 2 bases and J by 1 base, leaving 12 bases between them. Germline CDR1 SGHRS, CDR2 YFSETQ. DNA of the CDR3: TGCGCCAGCAGCTTACGCCTGACAGGGAACACCGGGGAGCTGTTTTTT. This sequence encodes CASSLRLTGNTGELFF.

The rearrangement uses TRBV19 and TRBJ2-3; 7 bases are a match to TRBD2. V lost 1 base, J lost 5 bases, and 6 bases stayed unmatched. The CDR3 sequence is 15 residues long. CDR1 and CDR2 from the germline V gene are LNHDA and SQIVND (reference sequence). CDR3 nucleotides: TGTGCCAGTAGTATAGGTGCGGGAGAGGGAGATACGCAGTATTTT. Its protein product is CASSIGAGEGDTQYF. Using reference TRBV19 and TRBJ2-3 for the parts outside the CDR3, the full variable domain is DGGITQSPKYLFRKEGQNVTLSCEQNLNHDAMYWYRQDPGQGLRLIYYSQIVNDFQKGDIAEGYSVSREKKESFPLTVTSAQKNPTAFYLCASSIGAGEGDTQYFGPGTRLTVL.

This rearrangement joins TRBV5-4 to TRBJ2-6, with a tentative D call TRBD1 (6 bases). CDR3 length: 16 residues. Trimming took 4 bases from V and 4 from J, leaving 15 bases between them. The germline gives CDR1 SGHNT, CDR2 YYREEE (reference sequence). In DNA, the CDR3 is TGTGCCAGCAGCCTCAAACAGGGTTCCGGGGCCAACGTCCTGACTTTC. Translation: CASSLKQGSGANVLTF.

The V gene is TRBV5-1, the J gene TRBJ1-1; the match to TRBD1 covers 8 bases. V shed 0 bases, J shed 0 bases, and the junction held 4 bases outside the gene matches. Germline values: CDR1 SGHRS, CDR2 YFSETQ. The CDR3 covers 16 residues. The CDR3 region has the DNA TGCGCCAGCAGCTTGGCGCAGGGGGCGTTGAACACTGAAGCTTTCTTT. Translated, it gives CASSLAQGALNTEAFF.